The clone carrying this T cell receptor beta chain appeared a few times. This sample stems from a study of regulatory T cells in long-lasting Graves disease. Documented time point: newly diagnosed GD, antithyroid drugs for less than 3 months. RNA extracted from PBMCs served as the sequencing template. In building TCR beta libraries, iRepertoire HTBI primers were used together with Arm-PCR of CDR3 regions. TCRdb re-analysed the multiplex PCR reads in MiXCR, keeping a single row per CDR3 protein. The sample yields roughly 500,000 distinct CDR3 sequences, 13% to 15% seen once. V shed 4 bases and J shed 2 bases, with 15 bases lying between them. The CDR3 length is 15 residues. CDR1 and CDR2 from the germline V gene are SGHDN and FVKESK. Separately, the same data were catalogued under a study of T cells in Graves' hyperthyroidism and ophthalmopathy.

The chain recombines TRBV14 with TRBJ2-7; D tentatively fits TRBD1 or TRBD2 (5 bases each). The source material was peripheral blood mononuclear cells (PBMCs), sampled at new diagnosis, from a patient treated with antithyroid drugs. This receptor was taken from a woman aged 45-65 years with Graves disease. The CDR3 DNA reads as TGTGCCAGCAGCCCTCCAGGGAGCACCCCCTACGAGCAGTACTTC. Its protein product is CASSPPGSTPYEQYF.